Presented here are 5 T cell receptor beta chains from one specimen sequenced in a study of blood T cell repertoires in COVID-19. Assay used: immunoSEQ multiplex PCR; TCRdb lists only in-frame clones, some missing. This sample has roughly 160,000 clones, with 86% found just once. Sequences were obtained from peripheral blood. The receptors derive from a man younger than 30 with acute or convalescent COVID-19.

The CDR3: CASSYSWQGGYGYTF. Here the CDR3 DNA reads TGTGCCAGCAGTTACTCCTGGCAGGGCGGTTATGGCTACACCTTC. This chain links TRBV6-5 with TRBJ1-2; D may be TRBD1 (5 bases). This CDR3 has 15 residues. Germline V lookup: CDR1 MNHEY, CDR2 SVGAGI. Trimming pared 0 bases from V and 5 bases from J, leaving 13 bases between.

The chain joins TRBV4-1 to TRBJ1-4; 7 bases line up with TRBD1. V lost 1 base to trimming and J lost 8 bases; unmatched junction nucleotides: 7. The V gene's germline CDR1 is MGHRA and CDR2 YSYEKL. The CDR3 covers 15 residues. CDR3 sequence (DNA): TGCGCCAGCAGCCAAGTTGGACAGGTCGGGGAAAAACTGTTTTTT. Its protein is CASSQVGQVGEKLFF.

The CDR3 loop is CASTGTGLMNTEAFF. The CDR3 DNA reads as TGTGCCAGCACGGGGACAGGCCTCATGAACACTGAAGCTTTCTTT. The gene calls are TRBV25-1 and TRBJ1-1; 8 bases line up with TRBD1. Germline CDR1 reads MGHDK; CDR2 reads SYGVNS. V shed 7 bases and J 0 bases; nucleotides not matched to a gene: 7. The CDR3 loop spans 15 amino acids.

In DNA, the CDR3 is TGTGCCAGCAGCCTACATGCTGAAAAACTGTTTTTT. Its translation is CASSLHAEKLFF. The gene calls are TRBV3-1 (or the pseudogene TRBV3-2) and TRBJ1-4; D ambiguous. Per germline, CDR1 LGHDT and CDR2 YNNKEL (reference sequence). This CDR3 has 12 residues. The ends were cut back, 4 bases at V and 7 bases at J, with 7 bases in the middle.

The CDR3 here is CASGLAVETGGASYEQYF. In nucleotides, the CDR3 is TGTGCTAGTGGTTTGGCGGTGGAAACGGGCGGGGCCTCCTACGAGCAGTACTTC. This chain connects TRBV12-5 to TRBJ2-7; weak D call: TRBD2 (6 bases). Germline CDR1 reads LGHNT; CDR2 reads FRNRAP. The ends were cut back, 1 base at V and 0 bases at J, with 19 bases in the middle. The CDR3 loop spans 18 amino acids.